One and the same sample provided the 23 T cell receptor beta chains below, sequenced in a study of shared clonotypes between healthy human individuals. Method: immunoSEQ multiplex PCR; TCRdb's copy keeps in-frame clones and lacks some. The repertoire holds over 2 million clones, with 90% to 95% as singletons. The sequencing sample was made of naive CD4+ T cells sorted from blood. Described subset: CD45RA+ positively selected. The origin of the receptors is a man in his late teens or twenties in good health.

The chain carries TRBV30 and TRBJ2-7; tentatively, D is TRBD2 (7 bases). Germline V gene lookup returns CDR1 GTSNPN and CDR2 SVGIG (reference sequence). The CDR3 consists of 17 residues. The V gene lost 4 bases and the J gene lost 2 bases, with 24 bases spanning the gap. The CDR3 region has the DNA TGTGCCTGGACAAGGACAAAGGGTTGGGGGGGCCCCTACGAGCAGTACTTC. Residues: CAWTRTKGWGGPYEQYF. Variable domain in full (rest from reference TRBV30 and TRBJ2-7): SQTIHQWPATLVQPVGSPLSLECTVEGTSNPNLYWYRQAAGRGLQLLFYSVGIGQISSEVPQNLSASRPQDRQFILSSKKLLLSDSGFYLCAWTRTKGWGGPYEQYFGPGTRLTVT.

This chain links TRBV10-1 with TRBJ2-1; 7 bases fit TRBD2. The CDR3 loop spans 15 amino acids. The V gene's germline CDR1 is WNHNN and CDR2 SYGVQD (reference sequence). V trimming: 2 bases; J trimming: 5 bases; junction bases outside the gene matches: 6. The chain's CDR3 is CASSEGGRVNNEQFF. For the CDR3, the DNA is TGCGCCAGCAGTGAGGGCGGGAGAGTCAACAATGAGCAGTTCTTC.

This clone has just one count. CDR3: CAVLPQGQTNTEAFF. DNA for the CDR3: TGTGCCGTCCTACCACAGGGACAGACGAACACTGAAGCTTTCTTT. The V call is TRBV10-3, the J call TRBJ1-1; 7 nucleotides align to TRBD1. V shed 11 bases and J 1 base; nucleotides not matched to a gene: 13. This CDR3 comprises 15 residues. Germline lookup yields CDR1 ENHRY and CDR2 SYGVKD.

The rearrangement links TRBV7-9 to TRBJ2-2; tentative D call: TRBD2 (6 bases). CDR3 length equals 16 residues. Germline V lookup: CDR1 SEHNR, CDR2 FQNEAQ (reference sequence). With 4 bases removed from V and 2 bases from J, the gap between germline ends came to 14 bases. The CDR3 spells CASSSPSAGNTGELFF. The CDR3 nucleotides are TGTGCCAGCAGCTCGCCCTCAGCGGGCAACACCGGGGAGCTGTTTTTT.

This chain connects TRBV28 to TRBJ1-1, with a weak D call TRBD1 (5 bases). Looked up from germline, CDR1 is MDHEN and CDR2 is SYDVKM. This CDR3 is built from 13 residues. V was pared by 8 bases and J by 4 bases, with 14 bases between. Here the CDR3 DNA reads TGTGCCAGCTTTGGGGGAGGGGTCACTGAAGCTTTCTTT. Amino acids: CASFGGGVTEAFF.

This sequence joins TRBV4-1 and TRBJ2-1, with D possibly matching TRBD2 (5 bases). The V gene lost 3 bases and the J gene lost 3 bases, with 12 bases spanning the gap. The germline V gene encodes CDR1 MGHRA and CDR2 YSYEKL. The CDR3 consists of 15 residues. CDR3 in DNA: TGCGCCAGCAGCCAGAGGACGGAGGTCTACAATGAGCAGTTCTTC. This translates into CASSQRTEVYNEQFF.

As for this clone: The sample holds other DNA sequences that translate to the same CDR3. The chain employs TRBV30 and TRBJ2-2; D call uncertain. This CDR3 has 14 residues. Germline lookup yields CDR1 GTSNPN and CDR2 SVGIG (reference sequence). V lost 1 base to trimming and J lost 2 bases, with 8 bases between them. CDR3 DNA sequence: TGTGCCTGGAGTGGGACCAGTAACACCGGGGAGCTGTTTTTT. It specifies CAWSGTSNTGELFF.

As for this clone: Other nucleotide sequences from this sample produce the same CDR3. The chain uses TRBV10-3 and TRBJ2-3; D might be TRBD2 (5 bases). V was cut by 6 bases and J by 3 bases, with 7 bases left in between. The V gene's germline CDR1 is ENHRY and CDR2 SYGVKD. This CDR3 comprises 12 residues. CDR3 bases: TGTGCCATCAGGGGGAGTACAGATACGCAGTATTTT. It is translated as CAIRGSTDTQYF.

V and J are TRBV5-6 and TRBJ2-3; D is unresolved. In germline, CDR1 is SGHDT, CDR2 YYEEEE. Trimming cost V 1 base and J 3 bases, with 9 bases left between them. This CDR3 is built from 14 residues. The CDR3 sequence is CASSLNRWTDTQYF. For the CDR3, the DNA is TGTGCCAGCAGCTTGAATCGGTGGACAGATACGCAGTATTTT.

The rearrangement links TRBV7-9 to TRBJ1-1; D unresolved. The ends were cut back, 5 bases at V and 8 bases at J, with 18 bases in the middle. The CDR3 has 14 residues. From germline, CDR1 is SEHNR and CDR2 FQNEAQ (reference sequence). DNA for the CDR3: TGTGCCAGCAGCCCTTCGTCCACAGCGATAGAAGCTTTCTTT. This encodes CASSPSSTAIEAFF.

The rearrangement joins TRBV30 to TRBJ2-7, with D uncertain. V dropped 4 bases and J dropped 0 bases, with 16 bases sitting between them. The V gene's germline CDR1 is GTSNPN and CDR2 SVGIG (reference sequence). The CDR3 totals 15 residues. The CDR3 sequence: CAWTRQEAGSYEQYF. The DNA for the CDR3 is TGTGCCTGGACTCGACAAGAGGCAGGCTCCTACGAGCAGTACTTC.

The V call is TRBV18, the J call TRBJ2-5; 8 bases are shared with TRBD2. V gave up 2 bases and J gave up 2 bases; unmatched junction bases: 4. Per the germline V gene, CDR1 is KGHSH and CDR2 is LQKENI. CDR3 size: 15 residues. This CDR3 is CASSPAAGEQETQYF. As DNA, the CDR3 is TGTGCCAGCTCACCAGCAGCGGGGGAACAAGAGACCCAGTACTTC.

The chain has TRBV13 and TRBJ1-1, with D uncertain. This CDR3 is 16 amino acids long. CDR1 is PRHDT, CDR2 FYEKMQ, per germline (reference sequence). Trimming removed 3 bases at V and 0 bases at J, with 14 bases between. The CDR3 bases are TGTGCCAGCAGCTTTGGCCAATTCTTAGTGAACACTGAAGCTTTCTTT. It translates to CASSFGQFLVNTEAFF. Together with reference TRBV13 and TRBJ1-1, the CDR3 gives the full variable domain: AAGVIQSPRHLIKEKRETATLKCYPIPRHDTVYWYQQGPGQDPQFLISFYEKMQSDKGSIPDRFSAQQFSDYHSELNMSSLELGDSALYFCASSFGQFLVNTEAFFGQGTRLTVV.

The gene calls are TRBV5-4 and TRBJ1-2; D gene uncertain. The CDR3 covers 14 residues. From germline, CDR1 is SGHNT and CDR2 YYREEE (reference sequence). V gave up 2 bases and J gave up 1 base, with 9 bases separating them. CDR3: CASSFPDLNYGYTF. The CDR3, as DNA: TGTGCCAGCAGCTTTCCTGATCTTAACTATGGCTACACCTTC.

This clone was seen just once. The chain employs TRBV9 and TRBJ2-1; D assignment may be TRBD1 or TRBD2 (5 bases each). Per germline, CDR1 SGDLS and CDR2 YYNGEE. V shed 0 bases and J shed 7 bases, with 17 bases lying between them. CDR3 length equals 16 residues. CDR3: CASSVGNPGPWNEQFF. CDR3 sequence (DNA): TGTGCCAGCAGCGTAGGTAACCCGGGGCCATGGAATGAGCAGTTCTTC.

The gene calls are TRBV4-1 and TRBJ1-1; TRBD1 might be the D (5 bases). V was trimmed by 1 base and J by 1 base, leaving 13 bases between them. The CDR3 runs to 16 residues. Per the germline V gene, CDR1 is MGHRA and CDR2 is YSYEKL. The CDR3 bases are TGCGCCAGCAGCCAAGCCGCCTCCCAGGGGAACACTGAAGCTTTCTTT. Protein sequence: CASSQAASQGNTEAFF.

For this clone: Additional DNA sequences in this sample encode the identical CDR3. This chain links TRBV5-1 with TRBJ2-5; a possible D gene is TRBD1 (6 bases). V was shortened by 4 bases and J by 2 bases, with 12 bases between the two germline ends. The CDR3 has 14 amino acids. Germline CDR1 reads SGHRS; CDR2 reads YFSETQ. CDR3 sequence: CASSLPGQQETQYF. The DNA of the CDR3 is TGCGCCAGCAGCCTACCGGGACAACAAGAGACCCAGTACTTC.

The J gene is TRBJ2-5, the V gene TRBV7-8; D possibly corresponds to TRBD2 (6 bases). The germline V gene has CDR1 SGHVS and CDR2 FQNEAQ. The V end lost 3 bases, the J end lost 2 bases, and 10 bases lay between the germline ends. The CDR3 runs to 14 residues. CDR3 coding DNA: TGTGCCAGCAGCTTCGGGAGCAGACAAGAGACCCAGTACTTC. Translated: CASSFGSRQETQYF.

The V and J genes are TRBV10-2 and TRBJ1-1; D remains unclear. The V gene's germline CDR1 is WSHSY and CDR2 SAAADI. The CDR3 is made up of 12 amino acids. Trimming took 6 bases from V and 1 from J, leaving 6 bases between them. The CDR3 DNA is TGCGCCAGCAGGGTAGGGAACACTGAAGCTTTCTTT. It is translated as CASRVGNTEAFF.

This rearrangement joins TRBV29-1 to TRBJ2-2, with D possibly matching TRBD2 (5 bases). The CDR3 length is 12 residues. V was cut by 3 bases and J by 8 bases, with 10 bases left in between. The germline V gene has CDR1 SQVTM and CDR2 ANQGSEA. The CDR3 DNA follows: TGCAGCGTTGATCTCGGGGAGGGGGAGCTGTTTTTT. Its translation: CSVDLGEGELFF.

The V call is TRBV28, the J call TRBJ1-5; D gene unclear. The CDR3 covers 15 residues. V was cut by 8 bases and J by 2 bases, with 16 bases left in between. CDR1 and CDR2 (germline): MDHEN, SYDVKM. Written as DNA, the CDR3 is TGTGCCAGCTCCTTCCCCGCGATCGGCAATCAGCCCCAGCATTTT. Protein product: CASSFPAIGNQPQHF.

The rearrangement joins TRBV20-1 to TRBJ1-6; maybe TRBD1 (6 bases). Trimming pared 2 bases from V and 14 bases from J, leaving 10 bases between. The CDR3 totals 11 residues. CDR1 and CDR2 (germline): DFQATT, SNEGSKA (reference sequence). CDR3 loop: CSARPGGSLHF. The DNA for the CDR3 is TGCAGTGCTAGACCTGGGGGCTCCCTCCACTTT.

The chain has TRBV5-1 and TRBJ2-2, with 7 nucleotides matching TRBD1. Germline CDR1 reads SGHRS; CDR2 reads YFSETQ. The CDR3 has 14 residues. V was pared by 2 bases and J by 8 bases, with 6 bases of the junction left unmatched. CDR3 DNA: TGCGCCAGCAGCTTTAGGGACAGCCGAGGGGAGCTGTTTTTT. Translated, it gives CASSFRDSRGELFF.